This T cell receptor beta chain is from a study of breast tumors, draining lymph nodes, adjacent tissues. Whole-study findings and limits: Findings are consistent with lymph node origin and intratumoral expansion of most tumor T cells.

Axillary draining lymph nodes of breast cancer patients supplied the node samples. V was shortened by 3 bases and J by 3 bases, with 18 bases between the two germline ends. CDR3 length: 17 residues. The germline gives CDR1 LNHNV, CDR2 YYDKDF (reference sequence). This clonotype was found many times. The antigen is not known. TCRdb ran MiXCR on the multiplex PCR reads and lists one entry per CDR3 protein. This table has 200,000 to 300,000 distinct CDR3 sequences, around 31% appearing once. Sequenced sample: axillary lymph node tissue. This TCR derives from a female donor with breast cancer. Some clones in this sample may be carry-over from other donors' samples. The chain recombines TRBV15 with TRBJ2-4; tentatively, D is TRBD1 or TRBD2 (5 bases each). The CDR3 DNA is TGTGCCACCAGCAGCCTCCGGGACGGAACGATCAAAAACATTCAGTACTTC. Translated: CATSSLRDGTIKNIQYF. The full variable domain, its missing parts supplied by reference TRBV15 and TRBJ2-4, is DAMVIQNPRYQVTQFGKPVTLSCSQTLNHNVMYWYQQKSSQAPKLLFHYYDKDFNNEADTPDNFQSRRPNTSFCFLDIRSPGLGDTAMYLCATSSLRDGTIKNIQYFGAGTRLSVL.